Only a few counts were recorded for the clone carrying this TCR beta chain. Original methodology: Amplified reference gene primers provided the basis for estimating nucleated cell counts. Profiling relied on immunoSEQ multiplex PCR, and the TCRdb table lists in-frame clones only, not all of them. The V and J calls and the clone size are those of that table, but D and trimming were determined from the DNA. The repertoire holds about 94,000 clones, with approximately 80% as singletons. The data were taken from a study of blood T cell repertoires in COVID-19. About the study: Donors in the United States, Italy and Spain gave samples during acute or convalescent COVID-19. The analysed material was cDNA or gDNA that came from T cells, B-cell-depleted T cells, or PBMCs.

Germline V gene lookup returns CDR1 LNHDA and CDR2 SQIVND (reference sequence). There are 13 residues in the CDR3. Deletions cut 4 bases from V and 2 bases from J, with 5 bases between. The V call is TRBV19, the J call TRBJ2-2; D gene uncertain. The sample was peripheral blood. This receptor was taken from a human donor in a cohort sampled during active COVID-19. The CDR3 loop is CASSTVNTGELFF. DNA for the CDR3: TGTGCCAGTAGTACGGTTAACACCGGGGAGCTGTTTTTT.